The clone carrying this T cell receptor (beta chain) was seen only a few times. Its antigen is still unknown. Sorting of CD4+ naive, central memory, regulatory and stem cell-like memory cells was performed via CD45RO/CCR7/CD25/CD127/CD95/CD27. Expressed TCRB transcripts were sequenced, since all the RNA that had been isolated was reverse transcribed. The repertoire was sequenced with immunoSEQ multiplex PCR; TCRdb's copy has only in-frame clones and lacks some. The top ten clones hold approximately 0.018% of a sample with 240,000 or so clones, approximately 13% of them seen once. Germline lookup yields CDR1 SGHTA and CDR2 FQGNSA. The CDR3 runs 15 residues. V lost 5 bases, J lost 1 base, and 12 bases lay in between. The sample belongs to a study of beta chain features in type 1 diabetes. Study results and limitations: Patients with Type 1 diabetes showed moderately but significantly shorter TCRB CDR3s in all four CD4+ subsets.

This sequence was found in a man under 40 with type 1 diabetes. The source material was naive CD4+ T cells from blood. This sequence joins TRBV7-2 and TRBJ1-5; weak D call: TRBD1 (6 bases). The CDR3 is CASSPGQTSNQPQHF. The CDR3 nucleotides read TGTGCCAGCAGCCCAGGACAGACCAGCAATCAGCCCCAGCATTTT.